This entry lists 14 T cell receptor beta chains sequenced from one sample in a study of blood T cells in healthy people across ages (dated by TCRdb to about 2015). Library prep was done by 5' RACE. The data were produced on an Illumina HiSeq 2500. A second 7 to 11 cycle PCR used a sample-barcoded 5' primer and a J-beta primer mix. TCRdb passed the public sequencing reads through fastp at Q25 and MiXCR, retaining productive beta sequences. Rows matching on CDR3 protein sequence are summarized as one entry with the most common DNA and genes. Recorded for this sample are about 640,000 distinct CDR3 sequences; approximately 40% of them occurred a single time. The top ten clones comprise 30% of the sample. The sequenced sample consisted of blood. The receptors here all came from a man older than 75 in good health.

The table lists this clonotype with a few counts. This chain joins TRBV13 and TRBJ1-6, with D uncertain. CDR1 and CDR2 (germline): PRHDT, FYEKMQ (reference sequence). The CDR3 is 13 amino acids. V lost 5 bases, J lost 7 bases, and 9 bases lay in between. CDR3 protein: CASSQQRNSPLHF. For the CDR3, the DNA is TGTGCCAGCAGCCAACAACGGAATTCACCCCTCCACTTT.

A few counts support this clonotype. The chain couples TRBV20-1 to TRBJ2-7; tentative D call: TRBD1 (5 bases). The length of the CDR3 is 14 residues. Between the trimmed V and J ends, which lost 6 bases and 3 bases, there was a span of 18 bases. CDR1 is DFQATT and CDR2 is SNEGSKA in the germline V gene (reference sequence). The CDR3 bases are TGCAGTGCCCATCCTATTGGACAAGGCTACGAGCAGTACTTC. It yields the protein CSAHPIGQGYEQYF.

The chain employs TRBV6-2 or TRBV6-3 and TRBJ1-2; D remains unclear. The CDR3 covers 14 residues. Germline CDR1 is MNHEY and CDR2 is SVGEGT. The V and J ends lost 4 bases and 6 bases respectively, with 15 bases between them. CDR3 nucleotide sequence: TGTGCCAGCAGTTCCCCTCCCGAGCTACATGGCTACACCTTC. Translation: CASSSPPELHGYTF.

The chain has TRBV20-1 and TRBJ1-2; possible D gene TRBD1, 5 bases. The germline CDR1 and CDR2 sequences are DFQATT and SNEGSKA (reference sequence). The V gene lost 7 bases and the J gene lost 11 bases, with 20 bases spanning the gap. The CDR3 consists of 12 residues. In DNA form, the CDR3 reads TGCAGTGTTACCCGAAGGGACGGTGGTTACACCTTC. Translation: CSVTRRDGGYTF.

With respect to this clonotype: It may be a read error: a sequence one base away is much more abundant. This chain links TRBV29-1 with TRBJ1-2; D ambiguous. The CDR3 contains 11 residues. V was trimmed by 7 bases and J by 2 bases, leaving 8 bases between them. In germline, CDR1 is SQVTM, CDR2 ANQGSEA. The CDR3 loop is CSGVYNYGYTF. The CDR3 region has the DNA TGCAGCGGTGTATACAACTATGGCTACACCTTC.

The gene calls are TRBV18 and TRBJ1-1; 7 positions match TRBD1. CDR3 size: 16 residues. V trimming: 1 base; J trimming: 4 bases; junction bases outside the gene matches: 9. Looked up from germline, CDR1 is KGHSH and CDR2 is LQKENI. The DNA of the CDR3 is TGTGCCAGCTCACCACGGGCGACAGGGATCGTCACTGAAGCTTTCTTT. It encodes CASSPRATGIVTEAFF.

This clonotype was observed at least ten times. V and J are TRBV6-2 or TRBV6-3 and TRBJ2-7; D remains ambiguous. Germline V CDR1 and CDR2: MNHEY, SVGEGT. Trimming shortened V by 6 bases and J by 6 bases, and 15 bases separated the two germline ends. The CDR3 covers 13 residues. The CDR3 bases are TGTGCCAGCAGCCTGACAACGTATACCGAGCAGTACTTC. Translating it yields CASSLTTYTEQYF.

Only a few counts were recorded for this clonotype. This rearrangement joins TRBV9 to TRBJ2-1; D may correspond to TRBD1 or TRBD2 (5 bases each). With 4 bases removed from V and 5 bases from J, the gap between germline ends came to 16 bases. CDR3 length equals 15 residues. Germline V lookup: CDR1 SGDLS, CDR2 YYNGEE. In DNA form, the CDR3 reads TGTGCCAGCAGCCGGGGACGGGGCGGAAACAATGAGCAGTTCTTC. It translates to CASSRGRGGNNEQFF.

This clonotype has only a few counts. This sequence joins TRBV5-1 and TRBJ2-1; D unclear. The V end was cut by 3 bases, the J end by 3 bases, with 13 bases between. This CDR3 is 15 amino acids long. The germline CDR1 and CDR2 sequences are SGHRS and YFSETQ. CDR3 sequence: CASSSIPHGYNEQFF. In nucleotides, the CDR3 is TGCGCCAGCAGCTCCATACCCCATGGCTACAATGAGCAGTTCTTC.

On this clonotype: A much larger clone differs from this one at a single base, so this may be a read error. The chain's CDR3 is CSATYQGEKLFF. The CDR3 DNA follows: TGCAGTGCAACATACCAGGGTGAAAAACTGTTTTTT. This rearrangement joins TRBV20-1 to TRBJ1-4; TRBD1 might be the D (5 bases). Trimming took 6 bases from V and 7 from J, leaving 12 bases between them. There are 12 residues in the CDR3. The germline V gene has CDR1 DFQATT and CDR2 SNEGSKA (reference sequence).

V is TRBV15 and J is TRBJ2-7; D is ambiguous. The CDR3 has 14 amino acids. Trimming pared 0 bases from V and 0 bases from J, leaving 6 bases between. Germline V gene lookup returns CDR1 LNHNV and CDR2 YYDKDF (reference sequence). In DNA, the CDR3 is TGTGCCACCAGCAGAGATCGCAACTCCTACGAGCAGTACTTC. Its translation: CATSRDRNSYEQYF.

This sequence joins TRBV6-6 and TRBJ1-2; TRBD1 matches 10 bases. Germline lookup yields CDR1 MNHNY and CDR2 SVGAGI (reference sequence). The CDR3 length is 13 residues. This CDR3 reads CTTKEDRGIGYTF. Here the CDR3 DNA reads TGTACCACAAAGGAGGACAGGGGGATTGGCTACACCTTC.

As concerns this clonotype: This may come from a read error, since a much larger clone is one base off. The V call is TRBV20-1, the J call TRBJ2-7; 9 positions match TRBD2. The assigned J gene may be wrong: the sequence end matches TRBJ2-5 better. Looked up from germline, CDR1 is DFQATT and CDR2 is SNEGSKA (reference sequence). CDR3 size: 18 residues. The CDR3 DNA is TGCAGTGCAGCGCGGTGGATAGCGGGAGAAGGGGCCCCAGAGACCCAGTACTTC. It codes for CSAARWIAGEGAPETQYF.

The chain employs TRBV7-9 and TRBJ2-2; 12 positions agree with TRBD2. This CDR3 has 16 residues. Germline assignment: CDR1 SEHNR and CDR2 FQNEAQ (reference sequence). V was clipped by 5 bases and J by 6 bases; unmatched bases: 7. In DNA, the CDR3 is TGTGCCAGCAGCCTCGGACTAGCGGGACCGGCCGGGGAGCTGTTTTTT. It translates to CASSLGLAGPAGELFF.